This TCR beta chain was sequenced during a study of blood T cell repertoires in COVID-19. Study as a whole: From the United States, Italy and Spain came samples of acute and convalescent COVID-19.

Trimming took off 4 bases at V and 8 bases at J, with 20 bases between the two ends. CDR1 is LNHDA, CDR2 SQIVND, per germline (reference sequence). The CDR3 totals 16 residues. This clone appeared once. The protocol was immunoSEQ multiplex PCR, while the TCRdb copy is restricted to in-frame clones and leaves out a portion. The sample has about 440,000 clones, 88% seen once. The rearrangement links TRBV19 to TRBJ1-4, with a possible D match to TRBD1 (5 bases). Sequencing was carried out using peripheral blood. This sequence originates from a woman between 45 and 60 years old with COVID-19, enrolled during active disease. The CDR3 sequence: CASSTGSLTRGEKLFF. In DNA form, the CDR3 reads TGTGCCAGTAGTACCGGCAGTCTGACTAGGGGAGAAAAACTGTTTTTT.